This paragraph covers one T cell receptor beta chain sequence. Its antigen is not identified. V dropped 7 bases and J dropped 4 bases, with 10 bases sitting between them. This CDR3 comprises 13 residues. The sample comes from a study of post-analysis software for immune sequencing data. Across the study: Relapsing-remitting, secondary progressive and progressive-relapsing forms of multiple sclerosis all featured among disease courses. General study results and limits: About five TRBV segments were more frequent in patients than controls; TRBV5-6, TRBV5-1 and TRBV20-1 belonged to this group. Strong co-clustering by F measure was seen for same-batch samples. Normalized Chao1 diversity was significantly reduced in patients versus controls.

Each TCR beta cDNA library carried unique molecular identifiers. Between about 0.95 and 11 million T cells gave rise to 450,000 to 650,000 cDNA molecules. TCRdb used MiXCR to reprocess the PCR reads, holding one entry per CDR3 protein. Among a few hundred thousand distinct CDR3 sequences listed, about 39% were seen once. The J gene is TRBJ1-4, the V gene TRBV12-3 or TRBV12-4; D uncertain. The receptor's source is a girl aged 2 to 10 with multiple sclerosis. Input material: blood. CDR3: CASKYGGNEKLFF. The CDR3 nucleotides read TGTGCCAGCAAATACGGCGGTAATGAAAAACTGTTTTTT.